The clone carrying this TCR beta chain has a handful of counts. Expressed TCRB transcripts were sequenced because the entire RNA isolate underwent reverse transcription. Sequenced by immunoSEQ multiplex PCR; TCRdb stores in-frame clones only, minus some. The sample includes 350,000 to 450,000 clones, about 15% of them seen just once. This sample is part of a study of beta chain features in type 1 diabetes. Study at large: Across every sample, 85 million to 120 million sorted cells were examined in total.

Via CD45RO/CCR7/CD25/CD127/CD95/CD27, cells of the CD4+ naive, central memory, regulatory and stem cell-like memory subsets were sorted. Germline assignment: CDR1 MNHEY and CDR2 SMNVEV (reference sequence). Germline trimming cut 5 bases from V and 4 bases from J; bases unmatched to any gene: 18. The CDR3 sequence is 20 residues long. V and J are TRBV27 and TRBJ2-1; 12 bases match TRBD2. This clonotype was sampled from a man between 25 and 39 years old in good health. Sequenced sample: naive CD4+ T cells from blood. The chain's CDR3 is CASSPSPGLAGGPGYNEQFF. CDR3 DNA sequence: TGTGCCAGCAGTCCCTCACCAGGCCTAGCGGGAGGGCCGGGTTACAATGAGCAGTTCTTC.